Below are 5 T cell receptor beta chains sequenced from a single sample in a study of yellow fever vaccine responses in identical twins. TCRdb passed the RT-PCR reads through MiXCR, listing each CDR3 protein once. The sample holds under 30,000 distinct CDR3 sequences, over 70% seen once. This sample comprised T cells from blood (PBMCs), unsorted or a sorted subset (not recorded which), obtained before or after yellow fever vaccination (not recorded which). These receptors all stem from a woman aged 18 to 35 who received the yellow fever vaccine.

The chain combines TRBV5-1 with TRBJ1-1; D gene uncertain. The germline V gene encodes CDR1 SGHRS and CDR2 YFSETQ. This CDR3 has 9 residues. Trimming took off 5 bases at V and 10 bases at J, with 6 bases between the two ends. The CDR3 region has the DNA TGCGCCAGCAGGCACACAGCTTTCTTT. Protein sequence: CASRHTAFF.

This clonotype occurred a few times. The chain uses TRBV2 and TRBJ1-3, with D hard to call. V was trimmed by 8 bases and J by 0 bases, leaving 14 bases between them. The CDR3 has 15 amino acids. The germline gives CDR1 SNHLY, CDR2 FYNNEI. The CDR3 DNA sequence: TGTGCCAGCGAAGAGGGAGCCCTCTCTGGAAACACCATATATTTT. The encoded protein is CASEEGALSGNTIYF.

This clonotype was counted a single time. The V gene is TRBV6-1, the J gene TRBJ1-6; D not certain. Germline CDR1 reads MNHNS; CDR2 reads SASEGT. V was trimmed by 6 bases and J by 0 bases, leaving 3 bases between them. This CDR3 has 13 amino acids. CDR3 in amino acids: CASSLSYNSPLHF. The CDR3, as DNA: TGTGCCAGCAGCCTCTCCTATAATTCACCCCTCCACTTT.

The chain has TRBV2 and TRBJ2-3; D might be TRBD1 or TRBD2, each matching 5 bases. V lost 3 bases to trimming and J lost 8 bases, with 18 bases between them. In germline, CDR1 is SNHLY, CDR2 FYNNEI. The CDR3 covers 15 residues. As DNA, the CDR3 is TGTGCCAGCAGTGATCTGACAGCGGCTCTAGCTACGCAGTATTTT. Encoded protein: CASSDLTAALATQYF.

This clonotype is a singleton in its sample. This rearrangement joins TRBV21-1 to TRBJ2-2; the D segment call TRBD2 is taken from the table without a DNA check. TRBV21-1 is given as a pseudogene. The CDR3 loop spans 19 amino acids. CDR3 nucleotides: TGTGCCAGCAGCAACGTGTGGTATAGCGGCAACCTAAACACCGGGGAGCTGTTTTTT. It translates to CASSNVWYSGNLNTGELFF.